These 5 T cell receptor beta chains came from one sample sequenced in a study of vaccination and CD4 T cells after COVID-19. The antigens for these receptors are not known. The treatment was: approximately 9-day PBMC culture with coronavirus spike peptide pools or control peptides (ViraFEST assay). CD4+ T cells that had been cultured provided DNA sequenced with the Oncomine TCR Beta short-read assay. TCRdb used MiXCR to reprocess the PCR reads, holding one entry per CDR3 protein. The sample consists of about 14,000 distinct CDR3 sequences, less than 30% of them appearing once. Sample: cultured CD4+ T cells from blood. The receptors were gathered from a human donor with COVID-19.

CDR3 in DNA: TGTGCCAGCAGCTCCAGGGGACTAGCGGGGGCCAGCACAGATACGCAGTATTTT. Translation gives CASSSRGLAGASTDTQYF. The J gene is TRBJ2-3, the V gene TRBV11-2; 14 nucleotides line up with TRBD2. The CDR3 totals 18 residues. Trimming took 4 bases from V and 0 from J; bases not matched to a gene: 6. Germline V lookup: CDR1 SGHAT, CDR2 FQNNGV.

The rearrangement joins TRBV7-3 to TRBJ1-1; D is uncertain. From germline, CDR1 is SGHTA and CDR2 FQGTGA. Trimming took off 5 bases at V and 1 base at J, with 8 bases between the two ends. This CDR3 is built from 13 residues. CDR3 bases: TGTGCCAGCAGCCCGGGGAGGAACACTGAAGCTTTCTTT. Its protein product is CASSPGRNTEAFF.

The chain links TRBV11-3 to TRBJ2-7; TRBD1 or TRBD2 may be the D gene (5 bases each). The V gene's germline CDR1 is SGHNT and CDR2 YENEEA. The CDR3 sequence is 13 residues long. V lost 5 bases to trimming and J lost 4 bases, with 12 bases between them. The CDR3 coding sequence is TGTGCCAGCAGCACCGGGACGATTTACGAGCAGTACTTC. The encoded protein is CASSTGTIYEQYF.

V is TRBV5-1 and J is TRBJ2-2; 8 bases are shared with TRBD1. V shed 2 bases and J 5 bases; nucleotides not matched to a gene: 5. Germline-derived CDR1 and CDR2 are SGHRS and YFSETQ. The CDR3 runs 15 residues. DNA of the CDR3: TGCGCCAGCAGCTTTCAGGGGGCGGGAACCGGGGAGCTGTTTTTT. Its protein is CASSFQGAGTGELFF.

The chain uses TRBV5-6 and TRBJ2-2; the D call may be TRBD1 or TRBD2 (5 bases each). The germline V gene has CDR1 SGHDT and CDR2 YYEEEE. The CDR3 sequence is 16 residues long. V was clipped by 0 bases and J by 6 bases, with 15 bases between them. This chain's CDR3 is CASSLARGKGSGELFF. DNA for the CDR3: TGTGCCAGCAGCTTGGCCCGAGGGAAGGGGTCCGGGGAGCTGTTTTTT. The full variable domain, in which reference TRBV5-6 and TRBJ2-2 provide the parts outside the CDR3, is DAGVTQSPTHLIKTRGQQVTLRCSPKSGHDTVSWYQQALGQGPQFIFQYYEEEERQRGNFPDRFSGHQFPNYSSELNVNALLLGDSALYLCASSLARGKGSGELFFGEGSRLTVL.